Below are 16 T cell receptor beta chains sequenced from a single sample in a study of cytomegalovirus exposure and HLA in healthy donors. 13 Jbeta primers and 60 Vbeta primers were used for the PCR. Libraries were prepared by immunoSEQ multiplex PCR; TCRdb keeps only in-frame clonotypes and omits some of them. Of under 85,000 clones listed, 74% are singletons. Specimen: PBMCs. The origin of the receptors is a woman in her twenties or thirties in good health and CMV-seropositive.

For the CDR3, the DNA is TGTGCCAGCAGCCAAGATAGTAGGACTAGTGGTGAGCAGTTCTTC. Its translation: CASSQDSRTSGEQFF. The gene calls are TRBV4-2 and TRBJ2-1; 7 positions agree with TRBD2. With V trimmed by 0 bases and J by 9 bases, 8 bases remained unmatched. CDR1 and CDR2 from the germline V gene are LGHNA and YNFKEQ. CDR3 length equals 15 residues.

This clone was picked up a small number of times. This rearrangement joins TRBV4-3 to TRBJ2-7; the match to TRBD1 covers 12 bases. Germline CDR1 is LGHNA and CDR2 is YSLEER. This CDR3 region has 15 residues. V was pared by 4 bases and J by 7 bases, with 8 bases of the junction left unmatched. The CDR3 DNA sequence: TGCGCCAGCAGCCCAGGGGGACAGGGGGCAGGGGAGCAGTACTTC. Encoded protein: CASSPGGQGAGEQYF.

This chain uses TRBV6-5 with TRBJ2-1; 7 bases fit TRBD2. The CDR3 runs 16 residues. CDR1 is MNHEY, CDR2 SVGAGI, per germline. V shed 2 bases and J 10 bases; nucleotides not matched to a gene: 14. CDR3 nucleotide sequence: TGTGCCAGCAGTTACGGAGGACTAGGGAGTTCACGGGAGCAGTTCTTC. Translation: CASSYGGLGSSREQFF.

CDR3 amino acids: CASSFRKASVTQYF. The CDR3 coding sequence is TGTGCCAGCTCATTTAGAAAGGCGAGCGTGACCCAGTACTTC. The rearrangement uses TRBV18 and TRBJ2-5; D call uncertain. This CDR3 has 14 residues. Germline loops: CDR1 KGHSH, CDR2 LQKENI. The ends were cut back, 5 bases at V and 7 bases at J, with 17 bases in the middle.

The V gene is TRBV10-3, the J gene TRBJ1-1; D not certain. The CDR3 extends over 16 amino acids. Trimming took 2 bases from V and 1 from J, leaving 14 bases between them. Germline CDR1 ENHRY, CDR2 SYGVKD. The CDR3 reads CAISERFRQANTEAFF. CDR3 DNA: TGTGCCATCAGTGAGAGGTTCCGCCAGGCGAACACTGAAGCTTTCTTT.

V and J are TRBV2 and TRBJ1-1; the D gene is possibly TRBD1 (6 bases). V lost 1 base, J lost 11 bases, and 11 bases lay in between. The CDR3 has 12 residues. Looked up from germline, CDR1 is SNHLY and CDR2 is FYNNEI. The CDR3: CASSEGGRGAFF. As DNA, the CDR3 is TGTGCCAGCAGTGAAGGGGGGCGTGGGGCTTTCTTT.

CDR3 in amino acids: CASSPLAGSSYNEQFF. The CDR3 bases are TGCGCCAGCAGCCCCCTAGCGGGAAGCTCCTACAATGAGCAGTTCTTC. The gene calls are TRBV4-3 and TRBJ2-1; 9 bases fit TRBD2. The CDR3 contains 16 residues. Per germline, CDR1 LGHNA and CDR2 YSLEER. J lost 0 bases, V lost 4 bases, and 4 bases had no gene match.

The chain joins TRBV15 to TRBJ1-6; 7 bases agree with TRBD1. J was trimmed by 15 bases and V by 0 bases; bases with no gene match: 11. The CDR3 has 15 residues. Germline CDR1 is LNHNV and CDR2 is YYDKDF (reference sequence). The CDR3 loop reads CATSRDRTGERDLHF. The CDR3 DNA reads TGTGCCACCAGCAGAGATAGGACAGGCGAACGAGACCTCCACTTT.

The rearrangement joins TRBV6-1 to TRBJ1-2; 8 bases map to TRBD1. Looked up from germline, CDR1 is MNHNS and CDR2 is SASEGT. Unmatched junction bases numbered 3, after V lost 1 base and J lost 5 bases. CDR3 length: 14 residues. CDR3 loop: CASSEDRTGYGYTF. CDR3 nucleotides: TGTGCCAGCAGTGAAGACCGGACAGGGTATGGCTACACCTTC.

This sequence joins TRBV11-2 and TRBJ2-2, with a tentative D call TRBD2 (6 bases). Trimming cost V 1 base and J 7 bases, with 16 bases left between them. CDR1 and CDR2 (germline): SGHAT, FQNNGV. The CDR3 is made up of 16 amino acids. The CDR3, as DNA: TGTGCCAGCAGCTTAGTCTCCCAGGGAGCGGGCGGGGAGCTGTTTTTT. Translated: CASSLVSQGAGGELFF.

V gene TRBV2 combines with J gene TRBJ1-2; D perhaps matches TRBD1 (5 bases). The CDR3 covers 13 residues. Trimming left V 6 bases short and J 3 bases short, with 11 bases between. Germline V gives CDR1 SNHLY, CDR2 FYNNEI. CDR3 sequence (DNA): TGTGCCAGCAGGGGTGGCAGGGACTATGGCTACACCTTC. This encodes CASRGGRDYGYTF.

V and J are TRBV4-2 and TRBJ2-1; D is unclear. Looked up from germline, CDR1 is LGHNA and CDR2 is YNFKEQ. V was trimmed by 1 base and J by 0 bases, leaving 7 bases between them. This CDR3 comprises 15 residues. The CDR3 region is CASSQGSSSYNEQFF. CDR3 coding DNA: TGTGCCAGCAGCCAAGGCTCGAGCTCCTACAATGAGCAGTTCTTC.

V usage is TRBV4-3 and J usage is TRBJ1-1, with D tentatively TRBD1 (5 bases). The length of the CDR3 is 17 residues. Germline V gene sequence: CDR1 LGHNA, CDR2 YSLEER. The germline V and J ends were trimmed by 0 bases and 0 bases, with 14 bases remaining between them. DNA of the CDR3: TGCGCCAGCAGCCAAGACAGGGTGTTAGTAATGAACACTGAAGCTTTCTTT. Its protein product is CASSQDRVLVMNTEAFF.

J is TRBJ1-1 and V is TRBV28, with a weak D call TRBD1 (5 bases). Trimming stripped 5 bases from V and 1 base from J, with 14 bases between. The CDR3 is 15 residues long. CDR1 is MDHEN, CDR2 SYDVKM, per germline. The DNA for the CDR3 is TGTGCCAGCAGTACCCCGGGGAGGGGGAACACTGAAGCTTTCTTT. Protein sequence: CASSTPGRGNTEAFF.

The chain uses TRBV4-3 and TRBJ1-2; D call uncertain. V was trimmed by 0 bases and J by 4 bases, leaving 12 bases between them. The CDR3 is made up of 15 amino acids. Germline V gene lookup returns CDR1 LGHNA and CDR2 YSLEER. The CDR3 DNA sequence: TGCGCCAGCAGCCAAGAATCCGGGGAAGCCTATGGCTACACCTTC. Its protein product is CASSQESGEAYGYTF.

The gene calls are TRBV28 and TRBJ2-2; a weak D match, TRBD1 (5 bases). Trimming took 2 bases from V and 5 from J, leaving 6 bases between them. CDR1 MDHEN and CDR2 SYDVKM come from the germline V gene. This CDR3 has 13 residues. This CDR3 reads CASSLRGTGELFF. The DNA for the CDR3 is TGTGCCAGCAGTTTAAGGGGTACCGGGGAGCTGTTTTTT. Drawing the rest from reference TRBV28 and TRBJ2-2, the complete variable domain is DVKVTQSSRYLVKRTGEKVFLECVQDMDHENMFWYRQDPGLGLRLIYFSYDVKMKEKGDIPEGYSVSREKKERFSLILESASTNQTSMYLCASSLRGTGELFFGEGSRLTVL.